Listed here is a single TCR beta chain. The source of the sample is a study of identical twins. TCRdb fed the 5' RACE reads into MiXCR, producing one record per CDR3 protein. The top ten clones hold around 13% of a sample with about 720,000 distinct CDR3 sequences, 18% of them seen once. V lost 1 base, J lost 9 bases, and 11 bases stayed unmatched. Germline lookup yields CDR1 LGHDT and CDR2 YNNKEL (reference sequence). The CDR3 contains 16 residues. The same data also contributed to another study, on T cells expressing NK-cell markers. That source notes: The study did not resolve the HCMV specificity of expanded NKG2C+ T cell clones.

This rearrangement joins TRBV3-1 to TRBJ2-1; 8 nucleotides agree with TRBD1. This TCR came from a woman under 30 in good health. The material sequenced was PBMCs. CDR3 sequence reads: CASSQGGPGGYREQFF. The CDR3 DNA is TGTGCCAGCAGCCAAGGTGGACCAGGGGGCTATCGTGAGCAGTTCTTC.